Shown below are 30 T cell receptor beta chains from a single sample sequenced in a study of blood T cells in healthy people across ages. A second PCR, run for roughly 7 to 12 cycles, used a sample-barcoded 5' primer plus a J-beta primer mix. TCRdb passed the 5' RACE reads through MiXCR, listing each CDR3 protein once. This sample yields about 560,000 distinct CDR3 sequences, of which roughly a quarter are seen a single time; 3% to 4% belongs to the top ten. These data are also associated with another study on T cells of mothers and their children.

The material sequenced was blood. The receptors shown here come from a boy between 2 and 10 years old in good health.

The chain couples TRBV11-2 to TRBJ1-4; 7 bases map to TRBD1. CDR3 length: 12 amino acids. The germline gives CDR1 SGHAT, CDR2 FQNNGV. The CDR3 DNA reads as TGTGCTGGAGGGGGCAATCTCGAAAAACTGTTTTTT. It yields the protein CAGGGNLEKLFF.

This chain connects TRBV9 to TRBJ2-1; 10 bases line up with TRBD1. Germline values: CDR1 SGDLS, CDR2 YYNGEE. This CDR3 spans 18 amino acids. The J segment lost 3 bases and the V segment lost 4 bases, leaving 13 bases of the junction unmatched. In DNA, the CDR3 is TGTGCCAGCAGCCCCACGGCTTCCGGGACAGGGGTCTACAATGAGCAGTTCTTC. This gives the protein CASSPTASGTGVYNEQFF.

V gene TRBV5-5 combines with J gene TRBJ2-1; TRBD2 aligns across 7 bases. The J call may be mistaken, given a closer DNA end match to TRBJ2-7. There are 15 residues in the CDR3. In germline, CDR1 is SGHKS, CDR2 YYEKEE (reference sequence). The CDR3 sequence is CASSRPPRGRKEQYF. DNA for the CDR3: TGTGCCAGCAGCCGGCCCCCGCGGGGGAGGAAGGAGCAGTACTTC.

This clonotype was detected a few times. The rearrangement uses TRBV4-1 and TRBJ2-1, with 8 nucleotides matching TRBD2. CDR3 length: 15 residues. CDR1 and CDR2 from the germline V gene are MGHRA and YSYEKL. V was pared by 6 bases and J by 5 bases, with 9 bases of the junction left unmatched. CDR3 residues: CASSRRTSFNNEQFF. The CDR3, as DNA: TGCGCCAGCAGTCGAAGGACTAGCTTCAACAATGAGCAGTTCTTC.

This clonotype showed up just a few times. The rearrangement joins TRBV10-3 to TRBJ2-1; the D gene could be TRBD1 or TRBD2 (5 bases each). V was clipped by 5 bases and J by 5 bases, with 16 bases between them. The CDR3 covers 15 residues. Germline CDR1 is ENHRY and CDR2 is SYGVKD. The CDR3 DNA is TGTGCCATCAGTTTGCCGGGACGGAAAGACAATGAGCAGTTCTTC. Residues: CAISLPGRKDNEQFF.

The genes are TRBV29-1 and TRBJ2-5; the D gene is possibly TRBD2 (6 bases). V was cut by 1 base and J by 9 bases, with 12 bases left in between. The CDR3 contains 12 residues. Germline loops: CDR1 SQVTM, CDR2 ANQGSEA. The chain's CDR3 is CSVEVLREPQYF. The CDR3 DNA is TGCAGCGTTGAAGTGCTCCGGGAGCCCCAGTACTTC.

V is TRBV6-1 and J is TRBJ2-4; D may be TRBD1 or TRBD2 (5 bases each). This CDR3 is built from 13 residues. Germline V gene lookup returns CDR1 MNHNS and CDR2 SASEGT. Trimming shortened V by 2 bases and J by 8 bases, and 10 bases separated the two germline ends. The CDR3 DNA reads TGTGCCAGCAGTGAAAGGGGAGAAGACATTCAGTACTTC. Residues: CASSERGEDIQYF.

The chain recombines TRBV9 with TRBJ2-5; 13 bases agree with TRBD2. V lost 0 bases to trimming and J lost 5 bases; unmatched junction nucleotides: 10. Looked up from germline, CDR1 is SGDLS and CDR2 is YYNGEE. This CDR3 has 18 residues. The CDR3 reads CASSVASGLAGVLETQYF. The CDR3 DNA reads TGTGCCAGCAGCGTAGCGTCAGGACTAGCGGGAGTTCTGGAGACCCAGTACTTC.

This clonotype showed up just a few times. The rearrangement links TRBV14 to TRBJ1-2; D remains unclear. CDR1 SGHDN and CDR2 FVKESK come from the germline V gene. This CDR3 comprises 13 residues. Trimming stripped 0 bases from V and 10 bases from J, with 12 bases between. The CDR3 DNA sequence: TGTGCCAGCAGCCAAGATCCCGGTTGGGTCTACACCTTC. Protein sequence: CASSQDPGWVYTF.

This clonotype was detected once. The rearrangement joins TRBV29-1 to TRBJ2-3; 9 bases agree with TRBD1. This CDR3 is built from 15 residues. The ends lost 5 bases at V and 1 base at J; junction bases unmatched: 7. Germline V gene sequence: CDR1 SQVTM, CDR2 ANQGSEA. The CDR3 nucleotides are TGCAGCGTTCGCCGGGACAGGGACCGCACAGATACGCAGTATTTT. Protein: CSVRRDRDRTDTQYF.

This clonotype showed up just a few times. The genes are TRBV4-3 and TRBJ1-2, with D possibly being TRBD1 (6 bases). V dropped 0 bases and J dropped 4 bases, with 12 bases sitting between them. The CDR3 consists of 15 residues. CDR1 and CDR2 from the germline V gene are LGHNA and YSLEER. CDR3 amino acids: CASSQDPGGIYGYTF. For the CDR3, the DNA is TGCGCCAGCAGCCAAGATCCCGGGGGCATCTATGGCTACACCTTC.

The rearrangement joins TRBV7-9 to TRBJ2-3; maybe TRBD2 (6 bases). Germline-derived CDR1 and CDR2 are SEHNR and FQNEAQ (reference sequence). CDR3 length: 14 residues. V gave up 1 base and J gave up 5 bases, with 10 bases separating them. The CDR3 DNA sequence: TGTGCCAGCAGCTTAGTAGCGGCTAGAGATACGCAGTATTTT. This codes for CASSLVAARDTQYF.

This clonotype was recorded a few times. This chain links TRBV9 with TRBJ2-3, with D maybe TRBD2 (6 bases). Germline values: CDR1 SGDLS, CDR2 YYNGEE. The CDR3 contains 14 residues. V gave up 1 base and J gave up 5 bases, with 11 bases separating them. The CDR3 DNA sequence: TGTGCCAGCAGCGTAACGGGGGAGAGAGATACGCAGTATTTT. It encodes CASSVTGERDTQYF.

CDR3 sequence (DNA): TGTGCCAGCAGCCAAGTTCTACTAGCGGGAGTCTCCTACAATGAGCAGTTCTTC. It encodes CASSQVLLAGVSYNEQFF. The V and J genes are TRBV3-1 and TRBJ2-1, with 11 bases that match TRBD2. The CDR3 loop spans 18 amino acids. Trimming took 1 base from V and 0 from J; bases not matched to a gene: 5. Germline V gene sequence: CDR1 LGHDT, CDR2 YNNKEL (reference sequence).

This clonotype showed up many times. The chain combines TRBV7-7 with TRBJ2-5, with 11 bases matching TRBD2. The germline CDR1 and CDR2 sequences are SSHAT and FNYEAQ (reference sequence). This CDR3 contains 15 residues. V was pared by 5 bases and J by 1 base, with 3 bases of the junction left unmatched. CDR3 nucleotide sequence: TGTGCCAGCAGCCAGGGACTAGCGGTCCAAGAGACCCAGTACTTC. This encodes CASSQGLAVQETQYF. Full variable domain (outside the CDR3, taken from reference TRBV7-7 and TRBJ2-5): GAGVSQSPRYKVTKRGQDVTLRCDPISSHATLYWYQQALGQGPEFLTYFNYEAQPDKSGLPSDRFSAERPEGSISTLTIQRTEQRDSAMYRCASSQGLAVQETQYFGPGTRLLVL.

The genes are TRBV6-6 and TRBJ2-5; 8 bases agree with TRBD1. The DNA end is a closer match to TRBJ2-7, so the J assignment may be wrong. Germline V gene sequence: CDR1 MNHNY, CDR2 SVGAGI (reference sequence). The CDR3 runs to 14 residues. CDR3: CASRSGQGVYEQYF. The CDR3 coding sequence is TGTGCCAGCAGAAGCGGACAGGGAGTCTACGAGCAGTACTTC.

Concerning this clonotype itself: One end of the junction varies from germline; a read error may be responsible. V and J are TRBV24-1 and TRBJ2-5; D gene unclear. The germline gives CDR1 KGHDR, CDR2 SFDVKD. The CDR3 extends over 9 amino acids. The CDR3 nucleotides read TGCGATACGATGGAGACCCAGTACTTC. Encoded protein: CDTMETQYF.

In its sample, this clonotype was seen a few times. This chain joins TRBV29-1 and TRBJ2-6; 8 bases align to TRBD2. The germline V gene encodes CDR1 SQVTM and CDR2 ANQGSEA. The CDR3 spans 13 residues. V lost 4 bases to trimming and J lost 8 bases; unmatched junction nucleotides: 4. The DNA for the CDR3 is TGCAGCGTTGCACTAGCGGCCTCCAACGTCCTGACTTTC. It codes for CSVALAASNVLTF.

The chain recombines TRBV20-1 with TRBJ2-1; TRBD1 might be the D (6 bases). This CDR3 has 10 amino acids. CDR1 and CDR2 from the germline V gene are DFQATT and SNEGSKA (reference sequence). V lost 5 bases and J 10 bases, leaving 9 bases between the germline ends. The CDR3, as DNA: TGCAGTGCTGCTGGGGGCGAGCAGTTCTTC. Protein product: CSAAGGEQFF.

The V gene is TRBV20-1, the J gene TRBJ2-5; D is perhaps TRBD1 (6 bases). CDR3 length: 17 amino acids. V lost 3 bases, J lost 5 bases, and 25 bases lay in between. Germline lookup yields CDR1 DFQATT and CDR2 SNEGSKA (reference sequence). The CDR3 region has the DNA TGCAGTGCTAGGGGGTGGGTCAGGTGGTCTCAGGGGGAGACCCAGTACTTC. Protein: CSARGWVRWSQGETQYF.

The chain has TRBV20-1 and TRBJ2-5; no reliable D call. The tail of the sequence fits TRBJ2-7 better, so the J call may be wrong. There are 13 residues in the CDR3. Germline lookup yields CDR1 DFQATT and CDR2 SNEGSKA (reference sequence). The CDR3 protein is CSARTLVGYEQYF. The DNA of the CDR3 is TGCAGTGCTAGGACTCTTGTTGGCTACGAGCAGTACTTC.

This clonotype was seen only a few times. Its ends do not fully match the called genes, so a read error is possible. The genes are TRBV12-3 or TRBV12-4 and TRBJ1-4; unclear D gene. The length of the CDR3 is 15 residues. The CDR3 loop is CATSRVRGPSEKLFF. The CDR3 DNA reads as TGTGCCACCAGTCGGGTGAGAGGGCCGAGTGAAAAACTGTTTTTT.

This clonotype has just a few counts. The chain joins TRBV6-6 to TRBJ2-3; D might be TRBD1 or TRBD2, each matching 6 bases. Germline assignment: CDR1 MNHNY and CDR2 SVGAGI (reference sequence). V lost 0 bases and J lost 5, with 12 bases in between. The CDR3 contains 15 residues. The CDR3 here is CASSYSSEGGDTQYF. The CDR3 nucleotides are TGTGCCAGCAGTTACTCGTCGGAGGGGGGAGATACGCAGTATTTT.

This chain links TRBV20-1 with TRBJ2-3, with TRBD1 as a possible D gene (7 bases). There are 16 residues in the CDR3. The ends were cut back, 3 bases at V and 3 bases at J, with 19 bases in the middle. CDR1 and CDR2 from the germline V gene are DFQATT and SNEGSKA (reference sequence). The CDR3 nucleotides read TGCAGTGCTAGTCCCGGGGGCGGCAGGGGGACAGATACGCAGTATTTT. It yields the protein CSASPGGGRGTDTQYF.

This sequence joins TRBV11-2 and TRBJ2-3, with 7 bases aligning to TRBD1. With V trimmed by 6 bases and J by 0 bases, 3 bases remained unmatched. The germline gives CDR1 SGHAT, CDR2 FQNNGV. This CDR3 is built from 14 residues. The CDR3 region has the DNA TGTGCCAGCAGACAGGGGATTAGCACAGATACGCAGTATTTT. Encoded protein: CASRQGISTDTQYF.

The genes are TRBV6-2 or TRBV6-3 and TRBJ2-1; TRBD2 matches at 7 bases. Looked up from germline, CDR1 is MNHEY and CDR2 is SVGEGT. CDR3 length: 11 amino acids. The trim removed 7 bases at V and 10 bases at J, leaving 4 bases unmatched. The CDR3 here is CASTYSGEQFF. In DNA form, the CDR3 reads TGTGCCAGCACCTATAGCGGGGAGCAGTTCTTC.

The V call is TRBV29-1, the J call TRBJ2-3; D gene unclear. V lost 4 bases, J lost 2 bases, and 16 bases lay in between. Germline CDR1 is SQVTM and CDR2 is ANQGSEA. This CDR3 is built from 15 residues. The CDR3 loop reads CSVVGGRFPTDTQYF. CDR3 nucleotides: TGCAGCGTTGTAGGCGGAAGGTTTCCCACAGATACGCAGTATTTT.

This clonotype has more than one count but fewer than ten. This rearrangement joins TRBV27 to TRBJ2-7, with D unresolved. The DNA end favors TRBJ2-1, so the J call may be wrong. Germline V gene data show CDR1 as MNHEY and CDR2 as SMNVEV (reference sequence). This CDR3 has 12 residues. The CDR3 is CASSTPWGEQFF. The DNA of the CDR3 is TGTGCCAGCAGTACCCCCTGGGGTGAGCAGTTCTTC.

This chain uses TRBV5-1 with TRBJ2-5; TRBD2 matches 7 bases. With the DNA end fitting TRBJ2-7 better, the J assignment may be wrong. In germline, CDR1 is SGHRS, CDR2 YFSETQ. The CDR3 runs to 16 residues. CDR3 region: CASRDLSSGERYEQYF. Here the CDR3 DNA reads TGCGCCAGCAGGGATCTATCTAGCGGAGAGAGATACGAGCAGTACTTC.

This rearrangement joins TRBV6-2 or TRBV6-3 to TRBJ2-5; 9 bases agree with TRBD2. Trimming removed 5 bases from V and 2 bases from J; junction bases left unmatched: 18. CDR1 MNHEY and CDR2 SVGEGT come from the germline V gene. This CDR3 comprises 19 residues. The CDR3 sequence is CASSPMFGTSGRRQETQYF. CDR3 nucleotide sequence: TGTGCCAGCAGTCCAATGTTTGGTACGAGCGGGAGGCGTCAAGAGACCCAGTACTTC.